A selection of T cell receptor beta chains follows, all from one sample in a study of cytomegalovirus exposure and HLA in healthy donors. The data were produced by immunoSEQ multiplex PCR, yet TCRdb's version contains in-frame clones alone and is incomplete. The profile covers hundreds of thousands of clones, with 86% appearing a single time and 0.83% taken by the ten largest. The sample comprised PBMCs. The source is a young woman in good health and CMV-seronegative. Both conserved end residues are part of each CDR3. The D gene is left open where the match is weak. The size of a clone is reported for some rows only, either as once, few or many, or as a class for expanded clones.

J gene: TRBJ1-5; D gene: NA; V gene: TRBV6-1; clone size: few; CDR3 DNA: TGTGCCAGCCTCCGGGAACGATATAGCAATCAGCCCCAGCATTTT; CDR3 protein: CASLRERYSNQPQHF
J gene: TRBJ2-7; D gene: NA; V gene: TRBV4-2; clone size: NA; CDR3 DNA: TGTGCCAGCAGCCAAGATAGGGGGGAGGGGGCCTACGAGCAGTACTTC; CDR3 protein: CASSQDRGEGAYEQYF
J gene: TRBJ2-7; D gene: NA; V gene: TRBV4-2; clone size: NA; CDR3 DNA: TGTGCCAGCAGCCAAGTGGGAGCGGACGAGCAGTACTTC; CDR3 protein: CASSQVGADEQYF
J gene: TRBJ2-7; D gene: NA; V gene: TRBV6-4; clone size: few; CDR3 DNA: TGTGCCAGCGGACGTGAACGGGGGTCCGACTTC; CDR3 protein: CASGRERGSDF
J gene: TRBJ2-2; D gene: NA; V gene: TRBV15; clone size: NA; CDR3 DNA: TGTGCCACCAGCCTCGGACAGACGAACACCGGGGAGCTGTTTTTT; CDR3 protein: CATSLGQTNTGELFF
J gene: TRBJ2-7; D gene: TRBD2; V gene: TRBV28; clone size: NA; CDR3 DNA: TGTGCCAGCAGTGCGGGGACTAGCGGGAGTCCCTACTTC; CDR3 protein: CASSAGTSGSPYF
J gene: TRBJ2-2; D gene: NA; V gene: TRBV9; clone size: NA; CDR3 DNA: TGTGCCACCAAACGGGACTCGAACACCGGGGAGCTGTTTTTT; CDR3 protein: CATKRDSNTGELFF
J gene: TRBJ2-1; D gene: TRBD1; V gene: TRBV5-1; clone size: NA; CDR3 DNA: TGCGCCAGCAGCTTGACGACAGGGGGGGTATACAATGAGCAGTTCTTC; CDR3 protein: CASSLTTGGVYNEQFF
J gene: TRBJ1-2; D gene: TRBD1; V gene: TRBV6-1; clone size: NA; CDR3 DNA: TGTGCCAGCCTCAGACAGGGGCAAGGAGGCTACACCTTC; CDR3 protein: CASLRQGQGGYTF
J gene: TRBJ1-2; D gene: TRBD1; V gene: TRBV7-9; clone size: NA; CDR3 DNA: TGTGCCAGCAGCCCAGAGGGGGCCCCTAACTATGGCTACACCTTC; CDR3 protein: CASSPEGAPNYGYTF
J gene: TRBJ1-4; D gene: NA; V gene: TRBV2; clone size: NA; CDR3 DNA: TGTGCCAGCTTTCTATCGGGGGGCAGGCTGTTTTTT; CDR3 protein: CASFLSGGRLFF
J gene: TRBJ2-3; D gene: TRBD2; V gene: TRBV9; clone size: NA; CDR3 DNA: TGTGCCAGCAGCGTAGGTCGACTAGCGGGGGACACAGATACGCAGTATTTT; CDR3 protein: CASSVGRLAGDTDTQYF
J gene: TRBJ2-2; D gene: NA; V gene: TRBV11-2; clone size: NA; CDR3 DNA: TGTGCCAGCAGCCCCTTACGGGCGAACACCGGGGAGCTGTTTTTT; CDR3 protein: CASSPLRANTGELFF
J gene: TRBJ2-1; D gene: NA; V gene: TRBV5-4; clone size: NA; CDR3 DNA: TGTGCCAGCAGCTTTAATTACAATGAGCAGTTCTTC; CDR3 protein: CASSFNYNEQFF
J gene: TRBJ2-2; D gene: NA; V gene: TRBV6-4; clone size: NA; CDR3 DNA: TGTGCCAGCAGTGAGGCTGACACCGGGGAGCTGTTTTTT; CDR3 protein: CASSEADTGELFF
J gene: TRBJ2-7; D gene: NA; V gene: TRBV19; clone size: NA; CDR3 DNA: TGTGCCAGTAGTCCGACCGCCGGCGGCTACGAGCAGTACTTC; CDR3 protein: CASSPTAGGYEQYF
J gene: TRBJ2-7; D gene: NA; V gene: TRBV5-4; clone size: NA; CDR3 DNA: TGTGCCAGCAGCTTGGAAGGGGTTCGTCTAGAAGAGCAGTACTTC; CDR3 protein: CASSLEGVRLEEQYF
J gene: TRBJ1-3; D gene: TRBD1; V gene: TRBV19; clone size: NA; CDR3 DNA: TGTGCCAGTAGTAAGGACAGGGGGCGGGCCCGCCTCTCTGGAAACACCATATATTTT; CDR3 protein: CASSKDRGRARLSGNTIYF
J gene: TRBJ1-1; D gene: NA; V gene: TRBV5-1; clone size: once; CDR3 DNA: TGCGCCAGCAGCCGAATTTCGGGGGGAACTGAAGCTTTCTTT; CDR3 protein: CASSRISGGTEAFF
J gene: TRBJ2-5; D gene: TRBD2; V gene: TRBV27; clone size: NA; CDR3 DNA: TGTGCCAGCAGTTTAATCCCTACTGCGGGCGGGGGGGAGACCCAGTACTTC; CDR3 protein: CASSLIPTAGGGETQYF
J gene: TRBJ1-1; D gene: NA; V gene: TRBV28; clone size: NA; CDR3 DNA: TGTGCCAGCAGTTTGTTCGCCGGGAGCACTGAAGCTTTCTTT; CDR3 protein: CASSLFAGSTEAFF
J gene: TRBJ2-5; D gene: TRBD2; V gene: TRBV19; clone size: few; CDR3 DNA: TGTGCCAGTAGTAATGGACTAGCGGGTCCACAAGAGACCCAGTACTTC; CDR3 protein: CASSNGLAGPQETQYF
J gene: TRBJ1-5; D gene: NA; V gene: TRBV6-1; clone size: NA; CDR3 DNA: TGTGCCAGCAAGTGGCCGGGGGGCAATCAGCCCCAGCATTTT; CDR3 protein: CASKWPGGNQPQHF
J gene: TRBJ1-5; D gene: TRBD1; V gene: TRBV28; clone size: NA; CDR3 DNA: TGTGCCAGCACCATTACCGGGACAGGTTATAATCAGCCCCAGCATTTT; CDR3 protein: CASTITGTGYNQPQHF
J gene: TRBJ1-2; D gene: NA; V gene: TRBV6-5; clone size: NA; CDR3 DNA: TGTGCCAGCAGTTACGGGGGGATCTATGGCTACACCTTC; CDR3 protein: CASSYGGIYGYTF
J gene: TRBJ1-5; D gene: NA; V gene: TRBV12-5; clone size: NA; CDR3 DNA: TGTGCTAGTGGTAGCGGGCTTAGCAATCAGCCCCAGCATTTT; CDR3 protein: CASGSGLSNQPQHF
J gene: TRBJ2-3; D gene: NA; V gene: TRBV5-1; clone size: NA; CDR3 DNA: TGCGCCAGCAGCGCGGACAAGCGCACAGATACGCAGTATTTT; CDR3 protein: CASSADKRTDTQYF
J gene: TRBJ2-5; D gene: TRBD2; V gene: TRBV15; clone size: NA; CDR3 DNA: TGTGCCACCAGCAATAGACTAGCGGGCCATCCGGGGGAGACCCAGTACTTC; CDR3 protein: CATSNRLAGHPGETQYF
J gene: TRBJ2-5; D gene: TRBD2; V gene: TRBV11-2; clone size: NA; CDR3 DNA: TGTGCCAGCAGCAGGACTAGCGGCCAAGAGACCCAGTACTTC; CDR3 protein: CASSRTSGQETQYF
J gene: TRBJ2-5; D gene: TRBD1; V gene: TRBV13; clone size: NA; CDR3 DNA: TGTGCCAGCAGCTTAGAAGTTGAGACAGGGGCTTTTGGAAGGGAGACCCAGTACTTC; CDR3 protein: CASSLEVETGAFGRETQYF
J gene: TRBJ2-7; D gene: NA; V gene: TRBV27; clone size: NA; CDR3 DNA: TGTGCCAGCAGTTGGGCAGCTACCTACGAGCAGTACTTC; CDR3 protein: CASSWAATYEQYF
J gene: TRBJ1-5; D gene: NA; V gene: TRBV6-1; clone size: few; CDR3 DNA: TGTGCCAGCATGGTCGGGGTTGGACAGCCCCAGCATTTT; CDR3 protein: CASMVGVGQPQHF
J gene: TRBJ2-7; D gene: NA; V gene: TRBV18; clone size: NA; CDR3 DNA: TGTGCCAGCTCATCCCGACAGGACTACGAGCAGTACTTC; CDR3 protein: CASSSRQDYEQYF
J gene: TRBJ1-5; D gene: NA; V gene: TRBV6-1; clone size: NA; CDR3 DNA: TGTGCCAGCAGTGAATTTCGCAGGGGCAATCAGCCCCAGCATTTT; CDR3 protein: CASSEFRRGNQPQHF
J gene: TRBJ1-3; D gene: NA; V gene: TRBV30; clone size: NA; CDR3 DNA: TGTGCCTGGAAACAGTCTGGAAACACCATATATTTT; CDR3 protein: CAWKQSGNTIYF
J gene: TRBJ1-1; D gene: NA; V gene: TRBV28; clone size: NA; CDR3 DNA: TGTGCCAGCAGTTTATGGGGGCCCTCCCAGAGGAACACTGAAGCTTTCTTT; CDR3 protein: CASSLWGPSQRNTEAFF
J gene: TRBJ2-2; D gene: TRBD1; V gene: TRBV5-1; clone size: NA; CDR3 DNA: TGCGCCAGCATCGGGACAGGGGGCACCGGGGAGCTGTTTTTT; CDR3 protein: CASIGTGGTGELFF
J gene: TRBJ2-7; D gene: NA; V gene: TRBV28; clone size: NA; CDR3 DNA: TGTGCCAGCAGTCCGGGACTTCTTGGCGAGCAGTACTTC; CDR3 protein: CASSPGLLGEQYF
J gene: TRBJ2-7; D gene: NA; V gene: TRBV4-2; clone size: few; CDR3 DNA: TGTGCCAGCAGCCAAGAACAGGACATGTACGAGCAGTACTTC; CDR3 protein: CASSQEQDMYEQYF
J gene: TRBJ2-1; D gene: NA; V gene: TRBV13; clone size: once; CDR3 DNA: TGTGCCAGCAGCTTAGAAGCGCGGGGCCTTAACAATGAGCAGTTCTTC; CDR3 protein: CASSLEARGLNNEQFF
J gene: TRBJ2-2; D gene: NA; V gene: TRBV7-9; clone size: once; CDR3 DNA: TGTGCCAGCAGATCCCCCCCCGGGCGGGAAAAGTTCACCGGGGAGCTGTTTTTT; CDR3 protein: CASRSPPGREKFTGELFF
J gene: TRBJ2-5; D gene: TRBD2; V gene: TRBV2; clone size: once; CDR3 DNA: TGTGCCAGCCTAGCGGGAGAGCGGGAGACCCAGTACTTC; CDR3 protein: CASLAGERETQYF
J gene: TRBJ2-5; D gene: TRBD2; V gene: TRBV5-1; clone size: NA; CDR3 DNA: TGCGCCAGCAGCCCGGTAGCGGGGGGGCCAGCGGAGACCCAGTACTTC; CDR3 protein: CASSPVAGGPAETQYF
J gene: TRBJ2-5; D gene: TRBD2; V gene: TRBV18; clone size: NA; CDR3 DNA: TGTGCCAGCTCACCATCCAATGGACTAGCCGTACGGGAGACCCAGTACTTC; CDR3 protein: CASSPSNGLAVRETQYF
J gene: TRBJ1-2; D gene: NA; V gene: TRBV29-1; clone size: NA; CDR3 DNA: TGCAGCGTGGCCGAGAATGGGGTAGGAGGCTATGGCTACACCTTC; CDR3 protein: CSVAENGVGGYGYTF
J gene: TRBJ1-1; D gene: NA; V gene: TRBV7-9; clone size: once; CDR3 DNA: TGTGCCAGCAGGAACGGTGGGTGGGGCGGGGACACTGAAGCTTTCTTT; CDR3 protein: CASRNGGWGGDTEAFF
J gene: TRBJ2-3; D gene: TRBD1; V gene: TRBV5-4; clone size: NA; CDR3 DNA: TGTGCCAGCAGCTCACGACAGGGGGCTCCAGATACGCAGTATTTT; CDR3 protein: CASSSRQGAPDTQYF
J gene: TRBJ1-5; D gene: NA; V gene: TRBV19; clone size: NA; CDR3 DNA: TGTGCCAGTAGTATAGTCGGTAGTCAGGATTCCGGGCCCCAGCATTTT; CDR3 protein: CASSIVGSQDSGPQHF
J gene: TRBJ1-4; D gene: NA; V gene: TRBV15; clone size: NA; CDR3 DNA: TGTGCCACCAGCTTGGGAGGTACGAATCGGGAAAAACTGTTTTTT; CDR3 protein: CATSLGGTNREKLFF
J gene: TRBJ2-5; D gene: TRBD1; V gene: TRBV6-5; clone size: NA; CDR3 DNA: TGTGCCAGCAGACCCAACAGGGGAGTAGAGACCCAGTACTTC; CDR3 protein: CASRPNRGVETQYF
J gene: TRBJ2-5; D gene: TRBD2; V gene: TRBV10-3; clone size: NA; CDR3 DNA: TGTGCCATCAGTGACTCTCCGGGAGGCGCGGAGACCCAGTACTTC; CDR3 protein: CAISDSPGGAETQYF